A single sample gave rise to the 32 T cell receptor beta chains below, sequenced in a study of blood T cell repertoires in COVID-19. The assay was immunoSEQ multiplex PCR, and TCRdb's table has in-frame clones only and misses some. Found here are roughly 110,000 clones, more than 70% of them singletons; the top ten hold nearly 5%. The specimen was peripheral blood. These receptor sequences come from a middle-aged man with active or convalescent COVID-19.

The chain combines TRBV28 with TRBJ2-1, with D perhaps matching TRBD1 (6 bases). The V and J ends lost 4 bases and 4 bases respectively, with 8 bases between them. Germline CDR1 is MDHEN and CDR2 is SYDVKM. The CDR3 is 13 residues long. CDR3 coding DNA: TGTGCCAGCAGTTCAGGACAGTACAATGAGCAGTTCTTC. Translated, it gives CASSSGQYNEQFF.

The V call is TRBV21-1, the J call TRBJ1-2; whether TRBD1, the table's D call, matches the DNA was not checked. TRBV21-1 is designated a pseudogene. This CDR3 region has 17 residues. The CDR3 coding sequence is TGTGCCAGCAGCAAAGCAGTACGGGACAGGGTGAACTATGGCTACACCTTC. Residues: CASSKAVRDRVNYGYTF.

The chain combines TRBV6-2 or TRBV6-3 with TRBJ1-5; TRBD1 agrees at 8 bases. Germline assignment: CDR1 MNHEY and CDR2 SVGEGT. This CDR3 is built from 14 residues. Germline trimming cut 3 bases from V and 9 bases from J; bases unmatched to any gene: 7. The CDR3 sequence is CASSYYQGATPQHF. The CDR3 DNA reads as TGTGCCAGCAGTTATTACCAGGGGGCCACGCCCCAGCATTTT.

This clone was seen a single time. The chain couples TRBV11-1 to TRBJ2-5; TRBD2 might be the D (6 bases). V lost 5 bases to trimming and J lost 10 bases, with 23 bases between them. The CDR3 is 15 amino acids. The V gene's germline CDR1 is SGHAT and CDR2 FQDESV (reference sequence). The CDR3 nucleotides are TGTGCCAGCAGCGGCACCGGGACTCCGGTTGTGGACCAGTACTTC. Translation: CASSGTGTPVVDQYF.

The CDR3 region is CATSTGDGAKRANVLTF. The CDR3 DNA reads as TGTGCCACCAGCACAGGGGACGGGGCTAAACGGGCCAACGTCCTGACTTTC. This chain joins TRBV15 and TRBJ2-6, with D perhaps TRBD1 (6 bases). Germline V gene sequence: CDR1 LNHNV, CDR2 YYDKDF (reference sequence). V was shortened by 4 bases and J by 5 bases, with 18 bases between the two germline ends. This CDR3 is 17 amino acids long.

The V call is TRBV3-1 (or the pseudogene TRBV3-2), the J call TRBJ2-5, with D perhaps TRBD1 (5 bases). This CDR3 has 12 residues. The V end was cut by 2 bases, the J end by 5 bases, with 6 bases between. CDR1 LGHDT and CDR2 YNNKEL come from the germline V gene (reference sequence). The CDR3 nucleotides read TGTGCCAGCAGCCAACACAGGGAGACCCAGTACTTC. Its translation is CASSQHRETQYF.

The chain's CDR3 is CASSLVTGAYEQYF. The DNA for the CDR3 is TGTGCCAGCAGCTTAGTTACGGGGGCCTACGAGCAGTACTTC. This sequence joins TRBV11-2 and TRBJ2-7; possibly TRBD2 for D (6 bases). Trimming cost V 1 base and J 2 bases, with 9 bases left between them. The CDR3 has 14 amino acids. Looked up from germline, CDR1 is SGHAT and CDR2 is FQNNGV.

The chain has TRBV24-1 and TRBJ2-1; 8 bases line up with TRBD1. The germline V gene encodes CDR1 KGHDR and CDR2 SFDVKD. V lost 8 bases and J lost 7; bases outside the gene matches: 3. This CDR3 contains 12 residues. The CDR3 reads CATTDRANEQFF. CDR3 coding DNA: TGTGCCACCACGGACAGGGCTAATGAGCAGTTCTTC.

Here the CDR3 DNA reads TGCGCCAGCAGCCAAGGAGCGGGAGGTGGCCTTAGTGAGCAGTTCTTC. Translating it yields CASSQGAGGGLSEQFF. The chain is built from TRBV4-1 and TRBJ2-1; 9 positions agree with TRBD2. CDR1 and CDR2 (germline): MGHRA, YSYEKL. The CDR3 spans 16 residues. The V and J ends lost 1 base and 9 bases, in that order; junction bases with no gene match: 10.

The V gene is TRBV28, the J gene TRBJ2-5; 7 positions match TRBD1. J lost 7 bases, V lost 5 bases, and 4 bases had no gene match. There are 12 residues in the CDR3. Germline values: CDR1 MDHEN, CDR2 SYDVKM. CDR3 region: CASSITGATQYF. In DNA, the CDR3 is TGTGCCAGCAGTATCACAGGGGCGACCCAGTACTTC.

V gene TRBV6-5 combines with J gene TRBJ2-5; 8 bases agree with TRBD1. J lost 4 bases, V lost 6 bases, and 1 base had no gene match. CDR3 size: 12 residues. Per the germline V gene, CDR1 is MNHEY and CDR2 is SVGAGI. CDR3 coding DNA: TGTGCCAGCAGCGGACAGGGAGAGACCCAGTACTTC. Its protein is CASSGQGETQYF.

This chain links TRBV6-2 or TRBV6-3 with TRBJ2-1; 10 bases line up with TRBD2. Germline loops: CDR1 MNHEY, CDR2 SVGEGT. The CDR3 spans 15 residues. With 6 bases clipped from V and 6 bases from J, the junction kept 8 bases outside the gene matches. The DNA of the CDR3 is TGTGCCAGCAGCCCCATAGCGGGAGGAATCAATGAGCAGTTCTTC. As protein: CASSPIAGGINEQFF.

The rearrangement links TRBV19 to TRBJ1-4; possibly TRBD1 for D (6 bases). The ends were cut back, 5 bases at V and 6 bases at J, with 16 bases in the middle. CDR3 length: 15 amino acids. Germline values: CDR1 LNHDA, CDR2 SQIVND (reference sequence). The CDR3 nucleotides are TGTGCCAGTAGTTCGAGGAGCGCAGGGGATGAAAAACTGTTTTTT. It is translated as CASSSRSAGDEKLFF.

The chain is built from TRBV28 and TRBJ2-3; TRBD2 aligns across 7 bases. V lost 6 bases and J lost 6; bases outside the gene matches: 9. The CDR3 covers 14 residues. The germline V gene has CDR1 MDHEN and CDR2 SYDVKM. The CDR3 here is CASREGGIRDTQYF. The CDR3 nucleotides are TGTGCCAGCAGAGAGGGAGGGATCCGGGATACGCAGTATTTT.

This chain joins TRBV19 and TRBJ2-7, with 10 bases fitting TRBD1. J gave up 3 bases and V 6 bases, and 5 bases lay outside the gene matches. Germline loops: CDR1 LNHDA, CDR2 SQIVND (reference sequence). The CDR3 has 14 amino acids. The CDR3: CASSHGTGVYEQYF. Here the CDR3 DNA reads TGTGCCAGTAGCCACGGGACAGGGGTCTACGAGCAGTACTTC.

V is TRBV30 and J is TRBJ2-5; 7 bases line up with TRBD1. Germline assignment: CDR1 GTSNPN and CDR2 SVGIG (reference sequence). V lost 3 bases and J lost 5; bases outside the gene matches: 3. This CDR3 contains 12 residues. The chain's CDR3 is CAWRRGPETQYF. The CDR3 nucleotides are TGTGCCTGGAGGAGGGGGCCGGAGACCCAGTACTTC.

The V and J genes are TRBV30 and TRBJ1-1, with a possible D match to TRBD1 (5 bases). The germline V gene has CDR1 GTSNPN and CDR2 SVGIG (reference sequence). This CDR3 contains 13 residues. Trimming removed 5 bases at V and 2 bases at J, with 12 bases between. The CDR3 is CAWGTGLNTEAFF. The CDR3 DNA follows: TGTGCCTGGGGTACAGGACTAAACACTGAAGCTTTCTTT.

The chain couples TRBV28 to TRBJ2-7, with D hard to call. With 3 bases removed from V and 6 bases from J, the gap between germline ends came to 6 bases. This CDR3 is 11 amino acids long. CDR1 is MDHEN, CDR2 SYDVKM, per germline. CDR3 DNA sequence: TGTGCCAGCAGTTTGCTCGGCGAGCAGTACTTC. Translating it yields CASSLLGEQYF.

CDR3 DNA sequence: TGTGCCAGCAAGCTGGGCAGGGACTACGAGCAGTACTTC. As protein: CASKLGRDYEQYF. V and J are TRBV6-5 and TRBJ2-7, with TRBD1 as a possible D gene (5 bases). The CDR3 contains 13 residues. Germline V gene lookup returns CDR1 MNHEY and CDR2 SVGAGI. Trimming stripped 7 bases from V and 3 bases from J, with 13 bases between.

The chain employs TRBV19 and TRBJ2-2; 13 bases align to TRBD2. This CDR3 has 20 amino acids. The V gene end was trimmed by 6 bases and the J gene end by 4 bases; junction bases not matched to a gene: 17. From germline, CDR1 is LNHDA and CDR2 SQIVND (reference sequence). Here the CDR3 DNA reads TGTGCCAGTAGGCGACCGGGACAGTCGGGACTAGCGGGACGCACCGGGGAGCTGTTTTTT. This sequence encodes CASRRPGQSGLAGRTGELFF.

V usage is TRBV6-1 and J usage is TRBJ2-7; a weak D match, TRBD1 (6 bases). The CDR3 loop spans 16 amino acids. Looked up from germline, CDR1 is MNHNS and CDR2 is SASEGT. V was shortened by 4 bases and J by 2 bases, with 18 bases between the two germline ends. The chain's CDR3 is CASSGPRQGRTYEQYF. In DNA, the CDR3 is TGTGCCAGCAGTGGACCTCGGCAGGGGCGCACCTACGAGCAGTACTTC.

The chain joins TRBV19 to TRBJ2-1, with no clear D. This CDR3 region has 15 residues. The V gene's germline CDR1 is LNHDA and CDR2 SQIVND (reference sequence). Trimming took 0 bases from V and 0 from J, leaving 6 bases between them. DNA of the CDR3: TGTGCCAGTAGTATAGACGTTAGCTCCTACAATGAGCAGTTCTTC. Residues: CASSIDVSSYNEQFF.

The V gene is TRBV24-1, the J gene TRBJ2-2; 10 bases fit TRBD2. V was pared by 3 bases and J by 0 bases, with 12 bases of the junction left unmatched. CDR3 length: 20 amino acids. The germline V gene encodes CDR1 KGHDR and CDR2 SFDVKD. DNA of the CDR3: TGTGCCACCAGTGATACGTCTTCCGGGACTAGCGTCCCGAACACCGGGGAGCTGTTTTTT. Translated: CATSDTSSGTSVPNTGELFF.

This rearrangement joins TRBV27 to TRBJ1-6, with 8 nucleotides matching TRBD1. In germline, CDR1 is MNHEY, CDR2 SMNVEV (reference sequence). The CDR3 is 17 residues long. J was trimmed by 3 bases and V by 4 bases; bases with no gene match: 8. CDR3 sequence: CASSSSTGVVYNSPLHF. As DNA, the CDR3 is TGTGCCAGCAGTTCGTCGACAGGGGTCGTCTATAATTCACCCCTCCACTTT.

The rearrangement joins TRBV7-3 to TRBJ2-7; TRBD1 matches 8 bases. V lost 5 bases to trimming and J lost 1 base; unmatched junction nucleotides: 4. The CDR3 spans 14 residues. CDR1 is SGHTA and CDR2 is FQGTGA in the germline V gene. CDR3 nucleotides: TGTGCCAGCAGCCCGGACAGGGCGTCCTACGAGCAGTACTTC. Translation gives CASSPDRASYEQYF. The entire variable domain, with the rest obtained from reference TRBV7-3 and TRBJ2-7, is as follows: GAGVSQTPSNKVTEKGKYVELRCDPISGHTALYWYRQSLGQGPEFLIYFQGTGAADDSGLPNDRFFAVRPEGSVSTLKIQRTERGDSAVYLCASSPDRASYEQYFGPGTRLTVT.

V is TRBV4-3 and J is TRBJ2-3; D uncertain. This CDR3 has 12 residues. Trimming removed 0 bases from V and 6 bases from J, with 4 bases in between. Germline CDR1 LGHNA, CDR2 YSLEER. CDR3 bases: TGCGCCAGCAGCCAAGAACACGATACGCAGTATTTT. This translates into CASSQEHDTQYF.

CDR3: CASTTAYQGAPQHF. The CDR3 DNA sequence: TGTGCCAGTACCACCGCGTACCAGGGTGCACCCCAGCATTTT. J is TRBJ1-5 and V is TRBV19, with a tentative D call TRBD1 (5 bases). This CDR3 has 14 residues. The V gene lost 7 bases and the J gene lost 10 bases, with 20 bases spanning the gap. Germline V gene lookup returns CDR1 LNHDA and CDR2 SQIVND (reference sequence).

This clone appeared a few times. The chain is built from TRBV27 and TRBJ1-2; no definite D call. Trimming removed 4 bases from V and 2 bases from J, with 5 bases in between. The CDR3 covers 12 residues. CDR1 and CDR2 from the germline V gene are MNHEY and SMNVEV (reference sequence). CDR3 region: CASSSRNYGYTF. The CDR3 nucleotides read TGTGCCAGCAGTTCCAGGAACTATGGCTACACCTTC.

V gene TRBV5-1 combines with J gene TRBJ1-1; tentative D call: TRBD1 (6 bases). Trimming pared 0 bases from V and 6 bases from J, leaving 12 bases between. The CDR3 is made up of 14 amino acids. Germline V gene lookup returns CDR1 SGHRS and CDR2 YFSETQ. CDR3 amino acids: CASSLEQGKAEAFF. The CDR3 nucleotides read TGCGCCAGCAGCTTGGAACAGGGCAAGGCTGAAGCTTTCTTT.

The J gene is TRBJ2-2, the V gene TRBV24-1; 9 positions agree with TRBD1. CDR1 is KGHDR, CDR2 SFDVKD, per germline. This CDR3 has 16 residues. With V trimmed by 4 bases and J by 6 bases, 8 bases remained unmatched. The CDR3: CATSDLGQGSAGELFF. Here the CDR3 DNA reads TGTGCCACCAGTGACCTCGGACAGGGGAGCGCCGGGGAGCTGTTTTTT.

The V gene is TRBV7-3, the J gene TRBJ2-1; TRBD2 matches at 9 bases. V shed 4 bases and J 8 bases; nucleotides not matched to a gene: 12. This CDR3 has 16 amino acids. Germline V CDR1 and CDR2: SGHTA, FQGTGA. CDR3 sequence (DNA): TGTGCCAGCAGCTCGATTGCGGGAGGGCCGGTCGATGAGCAGTTCTTC. Its translation is CASSSIAGGPVDEQFF.

The chain carries TRBV2 and TRBJ2-1; 10 bases are a match to TRBD2. The CDR3 consists of 14 residues. Germline lookup yields CDR1 SNHLY and CDR2 FYNNEI. The V gene end was trimmed by 4 bases and the J gene end by 9 bases; junction bases not matched to a gene: 6. CDR3 protein: CASSALAGVSEQFF. As DNA, the CDR3 is TGTGCCAGCAGTGCGCTAGCGGGAGTAAGTGAGCAGTTCTTC.